This T cell receptor beta chain was identified in a study of T cells in Graves' hyperthyroidism and ophthalmopathy (dated 2019 in TCRdb). In the study overall: Peripheral blood was collected at initial diagnosis, before any treatment. TCR V-J signatures able to tell the groups apart were searched for in a discovery cohort of approximately 95 patients, of whom over 40 had Graves' ophthalmopathy and 57 had stable Graves' hyperthyroidism. An independent validation cohort of fewer than 20 hyperthyroidism patients and approximately 15 patients who later progressed to ophthalmopathy tested prospective prediction of ophthalmopathy. The 100 or so discovery patients were randomly split 7:3 into training and test sets. Thyroid tissue and blood T-cell repertoires from several Graves' hyperthyroidism patients were also compared in the study. After blood sampling, hyperthyroidism patients were treated with methimazole at a starting dose of 30 mg daily, and ophthalmopathy patients were treated with high-dose intravenous methylprednisolone. TCR Vbeta CDR3 sequencing of roughly 140 peripheral blood samples (under 45 ophthalmopathy, about 75 hyperthyroidism and some 17 progressor patients) is reported in the paper.

The TCR beta CDR3 regions were amplified from RNA transcripts. The TCR CDR3 was subjected to a first round of RT-PCR using the HTBI primer set and the Qiagen OneStep RT-PCR kit. Libraries were constructed in a second round of multiplex PCR, after which size selection and purification were performed. Paired-end sequencing of the libraries was performed with 100 bp reads on an Illumina HiSeq2000. On the study's bioinformatics: SOAPnuke was used to process the raw data, throwing out any read that contained adapters or uncalled bases, had a mean Phred below 15, or lacked an exact constant-primer or identifier match. COPE v1.2.5 was used to merge high-quality paired reads, and clonotypes were defined as unique nucleotide sequences. MiTCR v1.1 was used to align clonotypes to the IMGT TRBV, TRBD and TRBJ reference segments. Only V-J combinations with frequency above 0.0001, covering approximately 99% of repertoires, were analysed. The TCS score was defined as F50 (clonal expansion) divided by E x V (chaos), with BLOSUM62-based TCRdist calculated between CDR3 peptides within each V-J. Welch's t-statistics and random forest reduced 500 to 550 V-J features to about 13, which were used in a naive Bayes classifier (R e1071). TCRdb reprocessed the public reads (quality trimming at Q25 with fastp, clone calling with MiXCR) and kept in-frame beta chains. Every CDR3 protein is listed once, alongside the most common genes and DNA of its rows. Here the V and J calls rest on TCRdb's processing, not on the authors' analysis. This sample comprises some 650,000 distinct CDR3 sequences, 16% of them detected only once. More than 3% of the sample goes to the ten largest clones.

Moderately to severely active disease, a Clinical Activity Score of at least 3, a NOSPECS grade of at least 4, and a duration under 3 months were present in ophthalmopathy patients. The study excluded patients with uncontrolled infections, other autoimmune diseases, pregnancy or lactation. Clinical symptoms, serum thyroxine and TRAb, thyroid ultrasound, and orbital computed tomography formed the basis for the diagnoses. PBMCs were separated from over 9 ml of fresh peripheral blood using Ficoll-Paque density gradient centrifugation. Total RNA was extracted with Trizol reagent, and quality was checked on an Agilent 2100 Bioanalyzer. Here is what the overall study found, with its caveats: In validation, the model predicted progression to ophthalmopathy with over 65% sensitivity and around 72% specificity, a median of 6.5 months before onset. Sample size was not statistically predetermined, and investigators were not blinded to group allocation. Most expanded thyroid clonotypes (frequency above 0.001) were also detected in blood, suggesting blood repertoires may reflect thyroid immune responses. Ophthalmopathy was separated from stable hyperthyroidism by a 13 V-J signature model, with 85% to 90% sensitivity and roughly 81% specificity obtained in cross-validation and 80%/75% obtained in testing.

Many counts were recorded for this clonotype. Its antigen target is currently unknown. Base-call qualities are not available, and no considerably larger clone is one nucleotide away. Compared with germline, V lacks 5 bases and J lacks 4 bases; bases without a gene match: 7. Its CDR3 holds 13 amino acids, cysteine through phenylalanine. Kept here is only the CDR3 DNA, which spans 39 bases and is read in frame from base 1. Via the germline V gene (reference sequence), CDR1 is DFQATT and CDR2 SNEGSKA. Rearrangement joined TRBV20-1 to TRBJ1-2; the junction holds 7 bases that match TRBD1. This sequence originates from a woman aged 40 to 50 with Graves' ophthalmopathy. The source material was blood. The nucleotide sequence is TGCAGTGCTTTACAGGGGAACGGCTATGGCTACACCTTC. Translated, this is CSALQGNGYGYTF.